What follows are 4 T cell receptor beta chains derived from one specimen sequenced in a study of STAT5B mutations in CD4+ large granular lymphocyte leukemia. Method: immunoSEQ multiplex PCR; TCRdb's copy keeps in-frame clones and lacks some. The sample contains roughly 30,000 clones, roughly 70% of which appear only once. The source material was CD4+ T cells from blood buffy coats. The receptors were sampled from a human donor in good health.

The chain is built from TRBV9 and TRBJ1-5, with D unresolved. Between the trimmed V and J ends, which lost 0 bases and 6 bases, there was a span of 7 bases. Germline V gene lookup returns CDR1 SGDLS and CDR2 YYNGEE. This CDR3 region has 13 residues. This chain's CDR3 is CASSVDPRQPQHF. CDR3 bases: TGTGCCAGCAGCGTAGACCCTCGTCAGCCCCAGCATTTT.

The chain uses TRBV4-2 and TRBJ1-5; no reliable D call. The CDR3 is 16 amino acids. Germline V gene data show CDR1 as LGHNA and CDR2 as YNFKEQ. The germline V and J ends were trimmed by 1 base and 0 bases, with 10 bases remaining between them. This CDR3 is CASSQGLSGSNQPQHF. DNA for the CDR3: TGTGCCAGCAGCCAAGGGTTATCCGGTAGCAATCAGCCCCAGCATTTT.

V gene TRBV6-1 combines with J gene TRBJ1-4; weak D call: TRBD1 (6 bases). Trimming removed 6 bases at V and 7 bases at J, with 18 bases between. Germline V gene sequence: CDR1 MNHNS, CDR2 SASEGT. CDR3 size: 15 residues. CDR3 nucleotide sequence: TGTGCCAGCAGCGAGGGGGGGACCTGGGGTGAAAAACTGTTTTTT. It translates to CASSEGGTWGEKLFF.

J is TRBJ2-2 and V is TRBV19; no clear D gene. Deletions cut 6 bases from V and 0 bases from J, with 14 bases between. The length of the CDR3 is 16 residues. Germline lookup yields CDR1 LNHDA and CDR2 SQIVND (reference sequence). The CDR3 nucleotides read TGTGCCAGTAGCAATTACAGAGACCCGAACACCGGGGAGCTGTTTTTT. This codes for CASSNYRDPNTGELFF. The full variable domain, its missing parts supplied by reference TRBV19 and TRBJ2-2, is DGGITQSPKYLFRKEGQNVTLSCEQNLNHDAMYWYRQDPGQGLRLIYYSQIVNDFQKGDIAEGYSVSREKKESFPLTVTSAQKNPTAFYLCASSNYRDPNTGELFFGEGSRLTVL.